This T cell receptor (beta chain) was sequenced for a study of cytomegalovirus exposure and HLA in healthy donors (TCRdb year 2017). In the study overall: In an earlier analysis of 450 to 750 of the donors, around 290 Gb of sequence data and 95 million to 130 million unique TCR beta sequences from about 180 million T cells were reported. High-throughput TCR immunosequencing, statistical association of individual TCRs with disease status, and machine learning were combined to predict cytomegalovirus infection status. Every discovery cohort repertoire had been produced on one sequencing platform. The study aimed to test whether signatures of past pathogen exposure could be identified by cataloging public T cell receptors. Class I and class II HLA loci were covered by the typing at four-digit resolution. To study patterns of TCR occurrence, a later analysis re-analyzed previously published TCR beta repertoires from several hundred donors and added high-resolution HLA genotyping. An early release that covered some 640 HLA-typed donors contained approximately 320 gigabases of sequencing data and tens of millions of unique TCR sequences. In a later genetic analysis, genome-wide SNP genotypes for about 55% of the roughly 700 donors were used, and that subset was treated as a discovery cohort. An earlier analysis of some 600 of the donors applied high-throughput TCR beta sequencing to assess whether each TCR beta V gene segment acted as functional or pseudogenic. Using immunosequencing, the study profiled T cell repertoires from around 680 subjects and related those repertoires to cytomegalovirus serostatus. About 5 DR-DQ haplotypes were handled as single units for association and clustering, since linkage in the cohort was strong. Donor age, sex, ethnicity and CMV serostatus were compiled together with the repertoire data. Typing coverage varied by locus: roughly 629-640 donors for A, B, C, DRB1 and DQB1; roughly 500 for DQA1; about 590 for DPA1; 400 to 480 for DPB1. Of the approximately 400 genotyped donors, approximately 80% fell in the genetic ancestry cluster associated with self-reported Caucasian donors. Among under 450 genotyped donors of the cohort, an average of around 240,000 unique TCR beta nucleotide sequences were sequenced per donor, roughly a sixth of them non-productive. A separate validation cohort of some 130 different subjects was used in addition to the 666-subject first cohort. The later analysis used no new phenotypic data to find candidate immune exposures, relying instead on TCR beta sequences and their occurrence across donors. Broader findings and caveats from the paper: A later analysis found that HLA-associated TCR beta chains were more clonally expanded and had lower generation probabilities than equally common non-associated chains. When HLA alleles, especially DR and DQ, strongly co-occurred, attributing TCR associations to individual alleles was difficult. In a later analysis, most CMV-associated TCR beta chains were found to appear HLA-restricted, with HLA associations seemingly driven largely by CMV exposure. While some public TCRs were present in many individuals, most TCR sequences turned up only very rarely across donors. A further reported finding was that TCR beta sequences accurately predicted the HLA-A and HLA-B alleles for most subjects in the first cohort. V-gene and J-gene trimming of TCR beta chains was associated with a missense DCLRE1C variant in a later genetic analysis, and the association was replicated in an independent cohort. The authors suggested that the approach could potentially be extended to other disease states and immunological phenotypes. Cytomegalovirus status was reported to be diagnosed by the classifier with high specificity and sensitivity in both the original and validation cohorts. Presence/absence analyses assumed roughly uniform sequencing depth across donors, an assumption that may not hold. A cluster of highly shared sequence variants was judged likely to be a technical artifact of the sequencing pipeline. Because the 87-base-pair reads could not distinguish some IMGT-functional V segments, including TRBV6-2 and TRBV6-3, those segments were excluded. Specific HLA alleles were associated with 18,000 or so TCR beta sequences at a false discovery rate of 0.05 in a later analysis. For the cohort, immune exposure information was limited to CMV serostatus. Linkage disequilibrium might explain the correlated functional status among segregating V segments, but an unknown experimental factor could not be excluded. About 17 rarely observed V segments, including chromosome 9 orphons, were excluded from the earlier analysis of a few hundred of the donors because counts were too low. HLA typing was unavailable for some donors at each locus, so association tests used only the typed subset. Several of the top co-occurrence clusters appeared to be linked to parvovirus B19, influenza, CMV and Epstein-Barr virus, according to a later analysis. A later genetic analysis reported fewer N-insertions in productive TCRs among donors in an Asian-associated ancestry cluster than the roughly 650-donor mean. Only TCR beta chains were sequenced in this cohort, and the absence of alpha or paired-chain data limited detectable features. According to a later analysis, TCR association rates differed among HLA loci, with DRB1 alleles showing the most associated TCRs and HLA-C alleles showing the fewest. In vitro tests confirmed that a few of the cytomegalovirus-associated TCR beta chains recognize cytomegalovirus antigens. Broadly in line with IMGT annotations, most TCR beta V segments showed up in productive rearrangements about 87% or about 30% of the time in an earlier analysis of 450 to 600 of the donors. In the study, around 150 TCR beta chains were listed as associated with cytomegalovirus.

In total, approximately 690 healthy bone marrow donors made up the cohort. At the time of sampling, all cohort members were nominally healthy, though unrecorded immune exposures were likely present. The donor tested CMV seropositive and was one of the 289 seropositive cohort members. A peripheral blood sample was collected from each donor, and TCR beta sequencing was performed on peripheral blood mononuclear cells. Genomic DNA extraction from the blood cell samples was performed with the Qiagen DNeasy Blood Extraction Kit. Libraries were prepared through the immunoSEQ multiplex PCR assay. The multiplex PCR relied on a mix of 60 forward primers for TCR Vbeta segments and 13 reverse primers for TCR Jbeta segments. The CDR3 region of rearranged TCR beta genes was amplified from genomic DNA with a multiplex PCR assay. The Illumina HiSeq System was used to sequence the amplified TCR beta libraries as 87-base-pair reads. The authors processed their data as follows. A later analysis tallied 75 million to 95 million unique TCR beta chains across the 666 repertoires, and around 12 million of those chains were shared by two or more donors. Raw reads were error-corrected and collapsed into unique sequences by a nearest-neighbor algorithm in which closely related sequences were merged to remove PCR and sequencing errors. V, D and J gene segments were assigned by aligning CDR3 sequences to IMGT reference sequences. For a sequence to be retained, a match of at least six nucleotides to both a V gene segment and a J gene segment was required. A rearrangement was called productive if the CDR3 had no stop codons and remained in frame with V and J, and every other rearrangement was called non-productive. CDR3 was defined according to IMGT convention as the region running from the second conserved V-encoded cysteine to the conserved J-encoded phenylalanine. Sequences without an unambiguous match to a single V gene segment were excluded from the earlier analysis of approximately 560 of the donors. In an earlier analysis of approximately 590 of the donors, V segments were called functional above 56.7% productive rearrangements and were called segregating when the between-donor standard deviation exceeded 5%. A statistical classification framework was built for diagnosing cytomegalovirus status from the catalog of TCR beta chain sequences. V and J gene assignment, in a later analysis, came from comparing TCR nucleotide sequences with IMGT/GENE-DB human TR gene sequences. The TCRdist pipeline was used in a later analysis to assign CDR3 sequences and most-parsimonious VDJ recombination scenarios. In a later analysis, each TCR beta chain was defined by its CDR3 amino acid sequence together with its V-gene family, and reads without a unique V-gene family were excluded. In a later analysis, 450 to 600 highly shared, low-generation-probability nucleotide sequences were removed to address suspected cross-contamination and a sequencing artifact. In a later analysis, a clonal expansion index for each public chain was calculated from normalized within-repertoire ranks of inferred template counts. Generation probabilities in a later analysis came from a VDJ recombination model fitted to out-of-frame rearrangements, and those results were checked against IGoR. In a later analysis, TCR-TCR, TCR-HLA and TCR-CMV co-occurrence was scored with hypergeometric tests, and a repertoire-size bias correction was applied to TCR pairs. In a later analysis, false discovery rates were estimated by permuting HLA or CMV assignments 20 times. In a later analysis, co-occurring TCRs were grouped using DBSCAN, with TCRdist sequence similarity added in when clustering inside HLA-allele-positive subsets. Co-occurrence clustering excluded repertoires with fewer than 30,000 or more than 120,000 public chains, plus five with anomalous nucleotide sharing. TCRdb obtained this table from immuneACCESS and retained in-frame rearrangements with V and J assigned. These tables miss some clones; where compared with another copy, unresolved V genes account for less than half of the shortfall, and the remainder is unexplained. That table furnishes V, J and clone size, whereas the DNA furnished D and trimming. A total of 150,000 or so clones appear in this sample, roughly 80% of them only once. The ten largest clones capture around 13% of the sample.

Turning to this clone: No antigen is known for it. Base-call qualities are not available, and no considerably larger clone is one nucleotide away.

Based on the germline V gene, the CDR1 and CDR2 sequences are KGHSH and LQKENI. The CDR3 goes from the cysteine to the phenylalanine over 13 residues. Of all the DNA, just the CDR3 is kept, 39 bases in frame from base 1. A distance of 8 bases separates the germline ends of V and J, which lose 1 base and 5 bases respectively. The clonotype was recovered from a man aged 35 to 55 in good health and CMV-seropositive. Sample: PBMCs. The V and J segments used are TRBV18 and TRBJ1-2, and possibly TRBD1, on 6 matching bases. The base sequence is TGTGCCAGCTCACCACAGGGGGAGTATGGCTACACCTTC. This encodes CASSPQGEYGYTF.